The 16 T cell receptor beta chains reported below all come from one sample, sequenced in a study of blood T cell repertoires in COVID-19 (dated by TCRdb to the early 2020s). Library preparation used the immunoSEQ multiplex PCR assay. This immuneACCESS table, as held by TCRdb, lists in-frame sequences with V and J called but not all clones. Of the missing ones, under half trace to an unresolved V gene in checked studies; the others have no known cause. The sample contains about 120,000 clones, more than 70% of them found a single time. About 9.4% of the sample belongs to the ten largest clones. Sequenced material: peripheral blood. The receptors shown here come from a man aged 45-65 years with acute or convalescent COVID-19.

The V and J genes are TRBV18 and TRBJ2-7; tentative D call: TRBD1 (5 bases). There are 16 residues in the CDR3. Germline CDR1 and CDR2: KGHSH and LQKENI. V was clipped by 4 bases and J by 2 bases, with 18 bases between them. The CDR3 bases are TGTGCCAGCTCACTCCTTGGGCAGGGCGTTACCTACGAGCAGTACTTC. It specifies CASSLLGQGVTYEQYF.

V gene TRBV14 combines with J gene TRBJ2-1; D might be TRBD2 (7 bases). This CDR3 comprises 20 residues. Germline V gene sequence: CDR1 SGHDN, CDR2 FVKESK. V dropped 4 bases and J dropped 1 base, with 26 bases sitting between them. The CDR3 is CASSPGVAAGHIGSYNEQFF. CDR3 sequence (DNA): TGTGCCAGCAGCCCAGGAGTCGCAGCGGGACACATCGGGTCCTACAATGAGCAGTTCTTC.

The gene calls are TRBV6-5 and TRBJ1-2; D gene ambiguous. V lost 7 bases and J 9 bases, leaving 21 bases between the germline ends. CDR1 MNHEY and CDR2 SVGAGI come from the germline V gene. The CDR3 extends over 14 amino acids. CDR3 loop: CASTTPDGERSYTF. In nucleotides, the CDR3 is TGTGCCAGCACCACCCCGGACGGGGAGAGGAGCTACACCTTC.

This chain uses TRBV6-5 with TRBJ1-1; TRBD1 matches at 7 bases. This CDR3 is 13 amino acids long. Germline lookup yields CDR1 MNHEY and CDR2 SVGAGI. The J segment lost 9 bases and the V segment lost 2 bases, leaving 6 bases of the junction unmatched. CDR3 DNA sequence: TGTGCCAGCAGTTACGAGACAGGGAGGCAAGCTTTCTTT. It encodes CASSYETGRQAFF.

The V and J genes are TRBV29-1 and TRBJ1-1; 7 positions agree with TRBD1. Germline V CDR1 and CDR2: SQVTM, ANQGSEA. The CDR3 runs to 12 residues. The CDR3 DNA reads TGCAGGGTAGGACAGGCGAACACTGAAGCTTTCTTT. Translation: CRVGQANTEAFF.

This chain joins TRBV5-1 and TRBJ1-1; a possible D gene is TRBD1 (6 bases). The CDR3 is 15 residues long. Deletions cut 4 bases from V and 3 bases from J, with 16 bases between. Per the germline V gene, CDR1 is SGHRS and CDR2 is YFSETQ. The CDR3 loop reads CASSTIFSGDTEAFF. DNA for the CDR3: TGCGCCAGCAGCACAATATTCTCAGGGGACACTGAAGCTTTCTTT.

In the case of this clone: No DNA is shown, since the ends of the CDR3 on it are uncertain; the CDR3 is the one TCRdb lists. The chain employs TRBV21-1 and TRBJ2-7; TRBD1 is the table's D call, not checked against the DNA. TRBV21-1 is flagged as a pseudogene. Both ends counted, the CDR3 spans 15 residues. CDR3 sequence: CASSKVGQGAGEQYF.

This clone is a singleton in its sample. J is TRBJ1-1 and V is TRBV9, with 10 positions matching TRBD1. Trimming took 2 bases from V and 8 from J; bases not matched to a gene: 12. CDR3 length: 16 residues. Germline lookup yields CDR1 SGDLS and CDR2 YYNGEE. CDR3 loop: CASSVGSGQGTSEAFF. CDR3 sequence (DNA): TGTGCCAGCAGCGTTGGCTCGGGACAGGGGACTTCGGAAGCTTTCTTT.

V and J are TRBV29-1 and TRBJ2-1; D is possibly TRBD1 (6 bases). V dropped 6 bases and J dropped 9 bases, with 15 bases sitting between them. This CDR3 has 12 amino acids. Germline V gene sequence: CDR1 SQVTM, CDR2 ANQGSEA. CDR3 DNA: TGCAGCGTCGCTAACATGGACAGTGAGCAGTTCTTC. Its translation is CSVANMDSEQFF.

This clone came up a few times. The gene calls are TRBV11-2 and TRBJ1-3, with 7 bases identical to TRBD1. Germline CDR1 is SGHAT and CDR2 is FQNNGV. The length of the CDR3 is 15 residues. The J segment lost 4 bases and the V segment lost 3 bases, leaving 6 bases of the junction unmatched. The chain's CDR3 is CASSLDRPPGNTIYF. Here the CDR3 DNA reads TGTGCCAGCAGCTTGGACAGGCCCCCGGGAAACACCATATATTTT. Full variable domain (rest looked up from reference TRBV11-2 and TRBJ1-3): EAGVAQSPRYKIIEKRQSVAFWCNPISGHATLYWYQQILGQGPKLLIQFQNNGVVDDSQLPKDRFSAERLKGVDSTLKIQPAKLEDSAVYLCASSLDRPPGNTIYFGEGSWLTVV.

The chain uses TRBV3-1 (or the pseudogene TRBV3-2) and TRBJ1-1; the D gene is possibly TRBD1 (6 bases). The CDR3 contains 11 residues. Trimming took 6 bases from V and 11 from J, leaving 13 bases between them. CDR1 and CDR2 (germline): LGHDT, YNNKEL (reference sequence). CDR3 coding DNA: TGTGCCAGCAGACGAGGACAGTCGGCTTTCTTT. Amino acid sequence: CASRRGQSAFF.

The V and J genes are TRBV6-2 or TRBV6-3 and TRBJ1-5; the match to TRBD1 covers 8 bases. The CDR3 runs to 15 residues. Unmatched junction bases numbered 5, after V lost 6 bases and J lost 1 base. Per the germline V gene, CDR1 is MNHEY and CDR2 is SVGEGT. The CDR3 sequence is CASSLTGASNQPQHF. The CDR3 bases are TGTGCCAGCAGCCTGACAGGGGCAAGCAATCAGCCCCAGCATTTT.

This rearrangement joins TRBV27 to TRBJ1-3; D is perhaps TRBD1 (5 bases). Trimming took 2 bases from V and 4 from J, leaving 9 bases between them. CDR3 size: 14 residues. Germline CDR1 is MNHEY and CDR2 is SMNVEV (reference sequence). CDR3 protein: CASSLGGSGNTIYF. The DNA for the CDR3 is TGTGCCAGCAGTTTAGGGGGGAGCGGAAACACCATATATTTT.

The V call is TRBV18, the J call TRBJ1-6; TRBD1 is a possible D gene (5 bases). V shed 5 bases and J shed 8 bases, with 13 bases lying between them. Looked up from germline, CDR1 is KGHSH and CDR2 is LQKENI. The CDR3 consists of 14 residues. CDR3 in DNA: TGTGCCAGCTCAGTAAGCGGGGCTGATTCACCCCTCCACTTT. Protein: CASSVSGADSPLHF.

CDR3 region: CASSPKGRGSGPQHF. The CDR3 DNA follows: TGTGCCAGCAGTCCAAAGGGGCGGGGTTCTGGGCCCCAGCATTTT. The chain is built from TRBV6-5 and TRBJ1-5; a possible D gene is TRBD1 (5 bases). Germline V gene lookup returns CDR1 MNHEY and CDR2 SVGAGI. This CDR3 spans 15 amino acids. The ends were cut back, 5 bases at V and 9 bases at J, with 20 bases in the middle.

The chain carries TRBV24-1 and TRBJ2-1; 7 positions agree with TRBD1. Germline CDR1 reads KGHDR; CDR2 reads SFDVKD. This CDR3 comprises 16 residues. With V trimmed by 4 bases and J by 9 bases, 14 bases remained unmatched. Here the CDR3 DNA reads TGTGCCACCAGTGACCAACGACAGGGTAGAGACGGTGAGCAGTTCTTC. Translating gives CATSDQRQGRDGEQFF.